These T cell receptor beta chains were read from a single sample in a study of immune cell composition in non-small cell lung cancer. The method was immunoSEQ multiplex PCR; TCRdb's version includes in-frame clones alone and lacks a portion of them. The repertoire has about 11,000 clones, over 55% of them found once; the top ten carry about 20%. The specimen sequenced was lung tumor tissue. These receptors were taken from a human donor with non-small cell lung cancer. Each CDR3 is given with its conserved first and last residue. D genes are given only for firm matches. Not all rows give a size; the values are once, few, many and, for expanded clones, a class.

TRBV10-3	NA	NA	TRBJ1-1	TGTGCCATCAGTGAGCCGGCGGGGCCCGGCACTGAAGCTTTCTTT	CAISEPAGPGTEAFF
TRBV10-3	NA	NA	TRBJ2-7	TGTGCCATCAGTGTGACTAGCTACGAGCAGTACTTC	CAISVTSYEQYF
TRBV11-1	TRBD1	few	TRBJ2-7	TGTGCCAGCAGCTTAGGGACAGGGCCCTCCTACGAGCAGTACTTC	CASSLGTGPSYEQYF
TRBV9	NA	NA	TRBJ2-1	TGTGCCACCCCGGCCGGGACATCCTACAATGAGCAGTTCTTC	CATPAGTSYNEQFF
TRBV9	NA	NA	TRBJ1-1	TGTGCCAGCAGCGTAGATCAGGGAAGGACTGAAGCTTTCTTT	CASSVDQGRTEAFF
TRBV7-9	TRBD2	NA	TRBJ2-3	TGTGCCAGCAGCTTATTTACCGGACTAGCGGGAGGAGGAGATACGCAGTATTTT	CASSLFTGLAGGGDTQYF
TRBV9	TRBD2	NA	TRBJ2-7	TGTGCCAGCAGCGTAGGTCTAGCGGGAGGTGCCTACGAGCAGTACTTC	CASSVGLAGGAYEQYF
TRBV30	TRBD2	NA	TRBJ2-3	TGTGCCCAGACTAGCGGGAGGTCGACAGATACGCAGTATTTT	CAQTSGRSTDTQYF
TRBV27	NA	NA	TRBJ1-4	TGTGCCAGCAGTTTAATTTCAGGGGATGGAGAAAAACTGTTTTTT	CASSLISGDGEKLFF
TRBV5-4	TRBD2	few	TRBJ2-1	TGTGCCAGCAGCTTGGGGGGAGGGTTCATGAGCTCCTACAATGAGCAGTTCTTC	CASSLGGGFMSSYNEQFF
TRBV5-1	NA	NA	TRBJ2-7	TGCGCCAGCAGAGGACAACCGGAATCCCCTGAGCAGTACTTC	CASRGQPESPEQYF
TRBV11-2	NA	NA	TRBJ2-5	TGTGCCAGCAGCTTATGGCCCCCCGAGGGAGAGACCCAGTACTTC	CASSLWPPEGETQYF
TRBV5-1	NA	medium-sized	TRBJ1-1	TGCGCCAGCAGCTTAAGGGCAGGGGATACGGCTTTCTTT	CASSLRAGDTAFF
TRBV9	TRBD2	NA	TRBJ2-1	TGTGCCAGCAGCCCTGCTTTTGAATCGAGCGGGAGGGTCGATGAGCAGTTCTTC	CASSPAFESSGRVDEQFF
TRBV11-2	TRBD2	NA	TRBJ2-7	TGTGCCAGCAGCCCGCGACTAGCACGGATTTTAAACTCCTACGAGCAGTACTTC	CASSPRLARILNSYEQYF
TRBV28	NA	NA	TRBJ1-4	TGTGCCAGCGGGGCACAGATTAATGAAAAACTGTTTTTT	CASGAQINEKLFF
TRBV5-6	TRBD1	NA	TRBJ2-3	TGTGCCAGCAGCTGGGGACAGGGAGTCACAGATACGCAGTATTTT	CASSWGQGVTDTQYF
TRBV28	TRBD1	NA	TRBJ1-1	TGTGCCAGCAGTTTCCCCAAACAGGGGACGAACACTGAAGCTTTCTTT	CASSFPKQGTNTEAFF
TRBV11-2	NA	few	TRBJ2-1	TGTGCCAGCAGCCGCAGCGGTTCGGTTATGGAGCAGTTCTTC	CASSRSGSVMEQFF
TRBV5-1	NA	NA	TRBJ1-2	TGCGCCAGCAGCTTGGGTTCGGGGAACTATGGCTACACCTTC	CASSLGSGNYGYTF
TRBV29-1	TRBD1	NA	TRBJ2-5	TGCAGCGTGAGGACAGGTCAAGAGACCCAGTACTTC	CSVRTGQETQYF
TRBV5-4	TRBD2	NA	TRBJ2-1	TGTGCCAGCAGCGCGACTAGCGGCCCCTACAATGAGCAGTTCTTC	CASSATSGPYNEQFF
TRBV7-2	TRBD2	NA	TRBJ2-5	TGTGCCAGCAGTCCAACTAGCGGGGCTCAAGAGACCCAGTACTTC	CASSPTSGAQETQYF
TRBV27	TRBD1	NA	TRBJ1-5	TGTGCCAGCAGTTTATACGCAGGGGGCTACGCGGGCAATCAGCCCCAGCATTTT	CASSLYAGGYAGNQPQHF
TRBV4-2	NA	large	TRBJ2-2	TGTGCCAGCAGCCAAGGACAGGTCGCGGGCACCGGGGAGCTGTTTTTT	CASSQGQVAGTGELFF
TRBV7-2	TRBD2	NA	TRBJ2-7	TGTGCCAGCAGCTCCCGTGTAGCGGGCGCCGCGGTACCCTACGAGCAGTACTTC	CASSSRVAGAAVPYEQYF
TRBV7-2	NA	few	TRBJ2-3	TGTGCCAGCAGCCGCGACACAGATACGCAGTATTTT	CASSRDTDTQYF
TRBV29-1	NA	medium-sized	TRBJ2-3	TGCAGCGTCCACCCAGGGGTCGGAGGCACAGATACGCAGTATTTT	CSVHPGVGGTDTQYF
TRBV9	NA	NA	TRBJ2-1	TGTGCCAGCAGCGTACAAAGGGGCAATGAGCAGTTCTTC	CASSVQRGNEQFF
TRBV18	NA	NA	TRBJ2-1	TGTGCCAGCTCACCGGTCGGGATGGGGTCAACCACCCATCGCCGATACAATGAGCAGTTCTTC	CASSPVGMGSTTHRRYNEQFF
TRBV10-1	TRBD2	NA	TRBJ2-7	TGCGCCAGCACCGATGGTAGCGGGAGTCACTACGAGCAGTACTTC	CASTDGSGSHYEQYF
TRBV25-1	TRBD2	NA	TRBJ2-5	TGTGCCAGCAGTGTGCCTAGCGGGAGCAAGGAGACCCAGTACTTC	CASSVPSGSKETQYF
TRBV9	TRBD2	once	TRBJ2-1	TGTGCCAGCAGCCATGGACTAGCGGATCGCAATGAGCAGTTCTTC	CASSHGLADRNEQFF
TRBV5-5	NA	NA	TRBJ2-7	TGTGCCAGCAGCTTGGGTCAGGGGTCGTTGTACGAGCAGTACTTC	CASSLGQGSLYEQYF
TRBV11-1	TRBD1	NA	TRBJ1-4	TGTGCCAGCAGCTTAGCGCCCCCGGGACAGGGGAACGAAAAACTGTTTTTT	CASSLAPPGQGNEKLFF
TRBV18	NA	NA	TRBJ1-4	TGTGCCAGCTCACCACGGGGGCAGTCGAATGAAAAACTGTTTTTT	CASSPRGQSNEKLFF
TRBV7-8	NA	NA	TRBJ1-5	TGTGCCAGCAGCTTCTCCGGGGGGACGGGAAATCAGCCCCAGCATTTT	CASSFSGGTGNQPQHF
TRBV10-2	TRBD1	NA	TRBJ2-5	TGCGCCAGCAGTGGGGCGACAGGGGGTTTAAGGGAGACCCAGTACTTC	CASSGATGGLRETQYF
TRBV19	TRBD1	few	TRBJ2-3	TGTGCCAGTAGTTGGACAGGGGGGATCACAGATACGCAGTATTTT	CASSWTGGITDTQYF
TRBV4-2	NA	NA	TRBJ1-3	TGTGCCAGCAGCCAAGCAGGCAATCGGGGAAACACCATATATTTT	CASSQAGNRGNTIYF
TRBV6-6	NA	few	TRBJ2-5	TGTGCCAGCAGTAACGGGGAGACCCAGTACTTC	CASSNGETQYF
TRBV30	TRBD2	NA	TRBJ2-7	TGTGCCTGGAGTGTACCTGGGGAGGGCAACTACGAGCAGTACTTC	CAWSVPGEGNYEQYF
TRBV28	NA	NA	TRBJ2-7	TGTGCCAGCAGCCTCGTACACTCCTACGAGCAGTACTTC	CASSLVHSYEQYF
TRBV11-1	NA	NA	TRBJ2-7	TGTGCCAGCAGCTTTTCCCACGGGGTTTACGAGCAGTACTTC	CASSFSHGVYEQYF
TRBV29-1	NA	NA	TRBJ1-1	TGCAGCCTGCCGGTCCGCCTTATACGTATGAACACTGAAGCTTTCTTT	CSLPVRLIRMNTEAFF
TRBV7-6	NA	NA	TRBJ1-1	TGTGCCAGCAGCTTAGTTGGAGGGGGGGAGGTGACTGAAGCTTTCTTT	CASSLVGGGEVTEAFF